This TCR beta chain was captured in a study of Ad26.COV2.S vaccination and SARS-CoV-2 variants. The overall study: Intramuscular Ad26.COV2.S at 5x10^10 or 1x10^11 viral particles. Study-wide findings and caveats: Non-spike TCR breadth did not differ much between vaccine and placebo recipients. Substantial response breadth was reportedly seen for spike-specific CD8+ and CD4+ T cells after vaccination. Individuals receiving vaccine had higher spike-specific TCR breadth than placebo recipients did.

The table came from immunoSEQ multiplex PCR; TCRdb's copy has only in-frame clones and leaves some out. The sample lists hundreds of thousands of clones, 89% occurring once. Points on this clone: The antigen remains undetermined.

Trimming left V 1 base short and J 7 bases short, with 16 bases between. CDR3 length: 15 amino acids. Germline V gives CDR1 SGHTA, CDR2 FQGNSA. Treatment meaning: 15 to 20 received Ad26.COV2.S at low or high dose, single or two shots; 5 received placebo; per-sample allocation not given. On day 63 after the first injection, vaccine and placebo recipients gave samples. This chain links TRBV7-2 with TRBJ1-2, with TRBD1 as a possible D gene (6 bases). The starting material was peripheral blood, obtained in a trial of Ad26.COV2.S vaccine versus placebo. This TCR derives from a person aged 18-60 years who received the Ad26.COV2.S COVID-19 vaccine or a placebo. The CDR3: CASSLERGQMGGYTF. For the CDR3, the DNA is TGTGCCAGCAGCTTAGAACGGGGGCAGATGGGTGGCTACACCTTC.